Each of the 4 T cell receptor beta chains below was sequenced from the same sample in a study of CD8+ T cells in alopecia areata. As the sequencing template, cDNA was produced by extracting RNA and reverse transcribing it. The protocol was immunoSEQ multiplex PCR, while the TCRdb copy is restricted to in-frame clones and leaves out a portion. The table shows roughly 250,000 clones, with 67% occurring only once. The source was CD4+ T cells sorted from blood, collected at week 0. These receptors were obtained from a human donor with alopecia areata.

The rearrangement joins TRBV29-1 to TRBJ2-7, with D unclear. The V end was cut by 7 bases, the J end by 6 bases, with 10 bases between. Germline V gene sequence: CDR1 SQVTM, CDR2 ANQGSEA. The length of the CDR3 is 10 residues. In DNA, the CDR3 is TGCAGCGCCGTTATCAGCGAGCAGTACTTC. It translates to CSAVISEQYF.

This chain links TRBV30 with TRBJ1-5; no firm D call. Germline V gene data show CDR1 as GTSNPN and CDR2 as SVGIG (reference sequence). The CDR3 is 12 amino acids. With 6 bases removed from V and 9 bases from J, the gap between germline ends came to 15 bases. As DNA, the CDR3 is TGTGCCTGCCCCCTGAAGGTATGGCCCCAGCATTTT. Translation gives CACPLKVWPQHF.

The rearrangement uses TRBV7-2 and TRBJ1-6; a possible D gene is TRBD1 (5 bases). The CDR3 spans 15 residues. Germline V gives CDR1 SGHTA, CDR2 FQGNSA. Trimming pared 7 bases from V and 4 bases from J, leaving 14 bases between. The CDR3 DNA reads as TGTGCCAGCACCTCCACGACAGTTTATAATTCACCCCTCCACTTT. Amino acid sequence: CASTSTTVYNSPLHF.

The chain recombines TRBV5-4 with TRBJ2-5; the D call may be TRBD1 or TRBD2 (5 bases each). Germline lookup yields CDR1 SGHNT and CDR2 YYREEE (reference sequence). The CDR3 loop spans 16 amino acids. V was cut by 3 bases and J by 3 bases, with 18 bases left in between. The CDR3 protein is CASSWGLEGNKETQYF. Written as DNA, the CDR3 is TGTGCCAGCAGCTGGGGGTTAGAGGGTAATAAAGAGACCCAGTACTTC. Drawing the rest from reference TRBV5-4 and TRBJ2-5, the complete variable domain is ETGVTQSPTHLIKTRGQQVTLRCSSQSGHNTVSWYQQALGQGPQFIFQYYREEENGRGNFPPRFSGLQFPNYSSELNVNALELDDSALYLCASSWGLEGNKETQYFGPGTRLLVL.